This T cell receptor (beta chain) appears in the sequencing data of a study of blood T cell repertoires in COVID-19. Using immunoSEQ multiplex PCR, the repertoire was profiled, and TCRdb retains in-frame clones only, with some absent. In the table there are over 120,000 clones, roughly 90% of which are singletons. This CDR3 spans 11 amino acids. Germline loops: CDR1 DFQATT, CDR2 SNEGSKA (reference sequence). The clonotype comes from a man aged 55 to 69 with active or convalescent COVID-19. The rearrangement uses TRBV20-1 and TRBJ2-3; possibly TRBD2 for D (5 bases). Material for sequencing was peripheral blood. This CDR3 is CSGSKLDWQYF. The CDR3 nucleotides are TGCAGCGGATCTAAATTGGACTGGCAGTATTTT.